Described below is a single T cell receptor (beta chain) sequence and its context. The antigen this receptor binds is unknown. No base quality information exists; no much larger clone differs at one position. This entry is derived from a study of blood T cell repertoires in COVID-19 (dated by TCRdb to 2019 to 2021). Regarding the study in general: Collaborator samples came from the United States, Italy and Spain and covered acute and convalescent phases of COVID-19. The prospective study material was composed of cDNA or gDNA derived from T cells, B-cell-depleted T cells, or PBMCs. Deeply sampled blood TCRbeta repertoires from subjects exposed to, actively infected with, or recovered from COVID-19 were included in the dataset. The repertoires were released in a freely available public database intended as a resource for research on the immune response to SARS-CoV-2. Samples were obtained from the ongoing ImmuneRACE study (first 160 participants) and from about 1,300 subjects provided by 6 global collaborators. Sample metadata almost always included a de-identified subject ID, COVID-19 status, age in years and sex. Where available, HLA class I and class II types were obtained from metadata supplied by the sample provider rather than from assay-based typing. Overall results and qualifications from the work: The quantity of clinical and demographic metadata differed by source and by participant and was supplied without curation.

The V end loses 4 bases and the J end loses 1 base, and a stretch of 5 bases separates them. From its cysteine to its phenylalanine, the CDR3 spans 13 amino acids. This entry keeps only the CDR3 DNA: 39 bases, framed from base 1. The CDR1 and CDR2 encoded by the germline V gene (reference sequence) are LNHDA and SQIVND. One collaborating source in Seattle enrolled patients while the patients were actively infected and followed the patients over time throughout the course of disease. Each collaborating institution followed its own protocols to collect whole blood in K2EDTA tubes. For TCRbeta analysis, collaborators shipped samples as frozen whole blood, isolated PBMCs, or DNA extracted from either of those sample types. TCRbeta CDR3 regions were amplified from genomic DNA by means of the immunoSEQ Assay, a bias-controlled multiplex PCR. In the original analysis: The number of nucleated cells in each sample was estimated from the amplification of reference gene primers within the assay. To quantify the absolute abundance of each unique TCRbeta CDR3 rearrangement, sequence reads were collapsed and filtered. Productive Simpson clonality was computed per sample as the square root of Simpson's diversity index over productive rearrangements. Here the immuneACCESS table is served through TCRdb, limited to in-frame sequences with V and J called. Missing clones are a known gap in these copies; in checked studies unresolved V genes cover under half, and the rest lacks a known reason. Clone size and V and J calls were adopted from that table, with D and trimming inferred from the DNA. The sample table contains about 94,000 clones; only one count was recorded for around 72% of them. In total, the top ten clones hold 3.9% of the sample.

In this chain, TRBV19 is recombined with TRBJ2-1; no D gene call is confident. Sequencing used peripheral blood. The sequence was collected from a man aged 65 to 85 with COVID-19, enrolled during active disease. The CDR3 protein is CASSTSSYNEQFF. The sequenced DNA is TGTGCCAGTAGTACTAGTTCCTACAATGAGCAGTTCTTC.